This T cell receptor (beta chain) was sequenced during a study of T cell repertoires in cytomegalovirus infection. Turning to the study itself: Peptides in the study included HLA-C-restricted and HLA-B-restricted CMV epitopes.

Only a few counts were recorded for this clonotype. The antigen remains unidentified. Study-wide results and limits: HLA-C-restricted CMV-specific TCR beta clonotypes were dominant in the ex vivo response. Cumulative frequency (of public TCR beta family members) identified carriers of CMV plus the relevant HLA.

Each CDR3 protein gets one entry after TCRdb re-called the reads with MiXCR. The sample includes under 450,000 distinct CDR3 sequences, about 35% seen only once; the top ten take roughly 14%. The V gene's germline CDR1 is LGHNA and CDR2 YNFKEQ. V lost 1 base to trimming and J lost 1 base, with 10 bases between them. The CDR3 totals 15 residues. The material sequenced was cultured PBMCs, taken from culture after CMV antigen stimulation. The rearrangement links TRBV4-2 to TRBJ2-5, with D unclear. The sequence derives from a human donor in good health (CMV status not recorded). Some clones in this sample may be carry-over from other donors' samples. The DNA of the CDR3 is TGTGCCAGCAGCCAAGGTCGGGCAGTCCAAGAGACCCAGTACTTC. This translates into CASSQGRAVQETQYF.